This TCR beta chain was captured by sequencing in a study of blood T cell repertoires in COVID-19. Study as a whole: Acute-phase and convalescent COVID-19 samples originated in the United States, Italy and Spain.

This CDR3 contains 18 residues. With V trimmed by 3 bases and J by 4 bases, 11 bases remained unmatched. Germline V gene data show CDR1 as MDHEN and CDR2 as SYDVKM. As originally analysed: Amplification of reference gene primers was used by the study to estimate nucleated cell counts. Method: immunoSEQ multiplex PCR; TCRdb's copy keeps in-frame clones and lacks some. V, J and clone size are those of that table, while D and trimming were read from the DNA. The data show approximately 60,000 clones, around 76% seen once. The sequencing sample was made of peripheral blood. This rearrangement joins TRBV28 to TRBJ2-3; TRBD2 aligns across 12 bases. The TCR originated in a human donor in a cohort sampled during active COVID-19. CDR3 loop: CASSLEFLAGGQADTQYF. CDR3 nucleotide sequence: TGTGCCAGCAGTTTGGAGTTCCTAGCGGGGGGGCAGGCAGATACGCAGTATTTT.